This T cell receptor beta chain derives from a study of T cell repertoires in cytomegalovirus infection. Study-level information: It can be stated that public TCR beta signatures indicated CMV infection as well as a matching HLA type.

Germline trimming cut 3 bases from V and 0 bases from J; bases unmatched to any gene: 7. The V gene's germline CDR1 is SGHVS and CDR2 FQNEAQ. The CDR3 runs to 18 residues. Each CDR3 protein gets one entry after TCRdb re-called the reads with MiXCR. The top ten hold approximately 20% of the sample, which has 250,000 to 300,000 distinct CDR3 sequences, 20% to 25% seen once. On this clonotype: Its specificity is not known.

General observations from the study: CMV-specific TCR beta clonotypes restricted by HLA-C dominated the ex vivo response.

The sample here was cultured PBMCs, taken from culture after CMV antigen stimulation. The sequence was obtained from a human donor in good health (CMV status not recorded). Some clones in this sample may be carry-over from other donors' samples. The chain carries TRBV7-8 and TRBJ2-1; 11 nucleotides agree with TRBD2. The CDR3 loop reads CASSFRLAGLSSYNEQFF. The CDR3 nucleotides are TGTGCCAGCAGCTTCCGACTAGCGGGACTGAGCTCCTACAATGAGCAGTTCTTC.